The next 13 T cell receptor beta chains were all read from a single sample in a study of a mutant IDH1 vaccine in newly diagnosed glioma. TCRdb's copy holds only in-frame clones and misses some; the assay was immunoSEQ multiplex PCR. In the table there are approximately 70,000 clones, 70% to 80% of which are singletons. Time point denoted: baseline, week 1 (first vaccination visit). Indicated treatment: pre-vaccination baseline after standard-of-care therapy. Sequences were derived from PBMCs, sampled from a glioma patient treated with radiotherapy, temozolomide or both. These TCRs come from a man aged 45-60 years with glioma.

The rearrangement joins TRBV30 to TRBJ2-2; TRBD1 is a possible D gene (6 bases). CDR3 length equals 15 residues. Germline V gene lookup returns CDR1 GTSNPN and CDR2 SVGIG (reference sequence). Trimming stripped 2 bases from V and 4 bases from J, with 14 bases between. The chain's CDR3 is CAWSSPGAATGELFF. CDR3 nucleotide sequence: TGTGCCTGGAGTTCCCCAGGGGCGGCCACCGGGGAGCTGTTTTTT.

The CDR3 DNA reads TGTGCCAGCAGTGAAGCGCCTGAGGGATGGGCTAGCAATCAGCCCCAGCATTTT. Protein sequence: CASSEAPEGWASNQPQHF. The chain couples TRBV6-1 to TRBJ1-5, with D hard to call. The V gene lost 0 bases and the J gene lost 0 bases, with 15 bases spanning the gap. From germline, CDR1 is MNHNS and CDR2 SASEGT. The CDR3 covers 18 residues.

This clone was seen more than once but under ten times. The CDR3 loop reads CASRGGGYTF. The CDR3 nucleotides are TGTGCCAGCAGAGGAGGTGGCTACACCTTC. The chain has TRBV6-1 and TRBJ1-2; D is unresolved. The CDR3 has 10 amino acids. The V end was cut by 6 bases, the J end by 7 bases, with 6 bases between. CDR1 is MNHNS, CDR2 SASEGT, per germline.

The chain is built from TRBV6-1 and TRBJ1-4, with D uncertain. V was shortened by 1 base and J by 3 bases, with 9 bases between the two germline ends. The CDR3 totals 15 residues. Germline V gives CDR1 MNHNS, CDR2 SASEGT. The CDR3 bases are TGTGCCAGCAGTGAAGGACGGGGAGCTAATGAAAAACTGTTTTTT. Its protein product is CASSEGRGANEKLFF.

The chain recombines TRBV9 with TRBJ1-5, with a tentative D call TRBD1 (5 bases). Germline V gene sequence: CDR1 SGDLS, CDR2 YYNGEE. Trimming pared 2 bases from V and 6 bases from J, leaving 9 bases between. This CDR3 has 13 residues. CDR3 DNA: TGTGCCAGCAGCGTGGGGCCCAGTCAGCCCCAGCATTTT. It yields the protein CASSVGPSQPQHF.

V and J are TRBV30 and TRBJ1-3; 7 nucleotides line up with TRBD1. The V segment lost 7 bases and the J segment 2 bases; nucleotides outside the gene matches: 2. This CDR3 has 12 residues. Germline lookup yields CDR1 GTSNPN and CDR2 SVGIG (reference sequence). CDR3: CAYGTAGNTIYF. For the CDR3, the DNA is TGTGCCTACGGGACAGCTGGAAACACCATATATTTT.

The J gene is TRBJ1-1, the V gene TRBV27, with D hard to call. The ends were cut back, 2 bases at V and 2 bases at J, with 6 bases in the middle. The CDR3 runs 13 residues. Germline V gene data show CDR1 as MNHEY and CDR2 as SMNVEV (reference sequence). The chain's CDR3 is CASSLRENTEAFF. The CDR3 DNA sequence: TGTGCCAGCAGTTTACGGGAAAACACTGAAGCTTTCTTT.

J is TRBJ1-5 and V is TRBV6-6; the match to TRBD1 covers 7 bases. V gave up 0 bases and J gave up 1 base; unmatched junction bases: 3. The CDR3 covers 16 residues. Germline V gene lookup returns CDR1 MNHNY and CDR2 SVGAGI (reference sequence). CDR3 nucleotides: TGTGCCAGCAGTTACTCTACAGGGGCCAGCAATCAGCCCCAGCATTTT. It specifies CASSYSTGASNQPQHF.

The CDR3 DNA reads TGCGCCAGCAGCCAAGATTGGACTAGCGGGGACCAAGAGACCCAGTACTTC. Amino acid sequence: CASSQDWTSGDQETQYF. The chain uses TRBV4-3 and TRBJ2-5, with 12 positions matching TRBD2. The CDR3 spans 17 residues. Trimming took 0 bases from V and 0 from J; bases not matched to a gene: 2. Germline CDR1 and CDR2: LGHNA and YSLEER.

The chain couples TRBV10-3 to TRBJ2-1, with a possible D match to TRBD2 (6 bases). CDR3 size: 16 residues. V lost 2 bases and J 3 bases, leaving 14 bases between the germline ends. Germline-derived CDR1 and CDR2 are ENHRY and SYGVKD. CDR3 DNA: TGTGCCATCAGTGAGGGGGTCGGGCGGGGCTACAATGAGCAGTTCTTC. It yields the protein CAISEGVGRGYNEQFF.

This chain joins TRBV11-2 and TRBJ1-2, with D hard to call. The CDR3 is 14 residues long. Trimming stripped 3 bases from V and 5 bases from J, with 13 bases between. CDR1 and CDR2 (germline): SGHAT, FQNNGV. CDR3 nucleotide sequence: TGTGCCAGCAGCTTGGCGCTCTCACCTTATGGCTACACCTTC. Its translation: CASSLALSPYGYTF.

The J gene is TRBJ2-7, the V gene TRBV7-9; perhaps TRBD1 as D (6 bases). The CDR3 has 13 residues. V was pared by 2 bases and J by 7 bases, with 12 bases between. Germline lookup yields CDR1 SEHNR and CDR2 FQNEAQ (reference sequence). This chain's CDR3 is CASSLRGGPEQYF. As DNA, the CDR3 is TGTGCCAGCAGCTTAAGAGGGGGACCAGAGCAGTACTTC.

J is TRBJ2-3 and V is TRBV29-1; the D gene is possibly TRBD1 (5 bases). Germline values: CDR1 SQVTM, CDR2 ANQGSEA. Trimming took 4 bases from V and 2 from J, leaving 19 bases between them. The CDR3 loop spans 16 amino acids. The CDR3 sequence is CSVGLKVGAYTDTQYF. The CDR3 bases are TGCAGCGTTGGGCTAAAGGTTGGGGCCTACACAGATACGCAGTATTTT.